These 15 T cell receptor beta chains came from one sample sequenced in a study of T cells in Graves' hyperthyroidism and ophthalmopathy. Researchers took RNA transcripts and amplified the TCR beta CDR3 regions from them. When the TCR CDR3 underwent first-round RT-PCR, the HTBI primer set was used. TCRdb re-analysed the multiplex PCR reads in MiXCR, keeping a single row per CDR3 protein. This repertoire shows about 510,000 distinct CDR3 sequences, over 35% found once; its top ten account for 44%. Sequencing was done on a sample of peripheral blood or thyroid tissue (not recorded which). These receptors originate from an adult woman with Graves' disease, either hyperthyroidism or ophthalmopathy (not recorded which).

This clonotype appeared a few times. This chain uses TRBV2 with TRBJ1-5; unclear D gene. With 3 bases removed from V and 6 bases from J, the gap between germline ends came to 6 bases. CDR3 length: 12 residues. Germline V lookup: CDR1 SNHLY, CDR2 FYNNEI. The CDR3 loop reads CASSDVGQPQHF. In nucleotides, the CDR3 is TGTGCCAGCAGTGATGTGGGTCAGCCCCAGCATTTT. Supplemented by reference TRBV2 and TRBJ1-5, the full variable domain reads EPEVTQTPSHQVTQMGQEVILRCVPISNHLYFYWYRQILGQKVEFLVSFYNNEISEKSEIFDDQFSVERPDGSNFTLKIRSTKLEDSAMYFCASSDVGQPQHFGDGTRLSIL.

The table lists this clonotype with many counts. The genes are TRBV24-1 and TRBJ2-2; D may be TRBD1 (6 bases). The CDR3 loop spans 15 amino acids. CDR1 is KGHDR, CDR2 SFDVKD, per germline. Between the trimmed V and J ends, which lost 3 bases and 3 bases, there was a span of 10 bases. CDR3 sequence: CATSDPGQYTGELFF. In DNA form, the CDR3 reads TGTGCCACCAGTGATCCGGGACAATACACCGGGGAGCTGTTTTTT.

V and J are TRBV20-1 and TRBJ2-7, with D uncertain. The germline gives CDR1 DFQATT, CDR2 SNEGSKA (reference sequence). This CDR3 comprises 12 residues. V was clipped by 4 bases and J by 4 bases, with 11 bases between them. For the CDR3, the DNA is TGCAGTGCTAATCTGGGGAAGTACGAGCAGTACTTC. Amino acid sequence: CSANLGKYEQYF.

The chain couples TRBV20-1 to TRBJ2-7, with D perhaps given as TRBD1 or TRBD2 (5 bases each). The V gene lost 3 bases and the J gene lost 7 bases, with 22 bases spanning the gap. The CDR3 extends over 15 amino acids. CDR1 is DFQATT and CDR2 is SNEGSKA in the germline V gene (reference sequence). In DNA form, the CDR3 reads TGCAGTGCTAGTGAACCGGGACGTCCCACAAATGAGCAGTACTTC. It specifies CSASEPGRPTNEQYF.

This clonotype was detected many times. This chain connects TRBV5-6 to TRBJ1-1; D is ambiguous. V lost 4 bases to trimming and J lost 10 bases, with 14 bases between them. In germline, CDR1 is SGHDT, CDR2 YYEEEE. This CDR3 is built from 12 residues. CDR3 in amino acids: CASSKTPVGAFF. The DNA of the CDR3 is TGTGCCAGCAGCAAGACCCCGGTAGGAGCTTTCTTT. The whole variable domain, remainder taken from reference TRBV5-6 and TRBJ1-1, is DAGVTQSPTHLIKTRGQQVTLRCSPKSGHDTVSWYQQALGQGPQFIFQYYEEEERQRGNFPDRFSGHQFPNYSSELNVNALLLGDSALYLCASSKTPVGAFFGQGTRLTVV.

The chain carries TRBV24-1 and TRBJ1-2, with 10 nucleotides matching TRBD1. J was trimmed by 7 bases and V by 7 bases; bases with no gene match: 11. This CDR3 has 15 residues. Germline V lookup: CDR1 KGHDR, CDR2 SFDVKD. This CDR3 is CATSVGRQGALGYTF. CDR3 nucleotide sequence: TGTGCCACCAGCGTTGGGAGACAGGGGGCGCTTGGCTACACCTTC.

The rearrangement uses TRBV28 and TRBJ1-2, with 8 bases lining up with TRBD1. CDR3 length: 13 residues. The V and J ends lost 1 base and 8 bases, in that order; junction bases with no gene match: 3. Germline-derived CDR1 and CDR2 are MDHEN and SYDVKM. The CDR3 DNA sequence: TGTGCCAGCAGTTTATACCCAGGGGGCGGCTACACCTTC. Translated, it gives CASSLYPGGGYTF.

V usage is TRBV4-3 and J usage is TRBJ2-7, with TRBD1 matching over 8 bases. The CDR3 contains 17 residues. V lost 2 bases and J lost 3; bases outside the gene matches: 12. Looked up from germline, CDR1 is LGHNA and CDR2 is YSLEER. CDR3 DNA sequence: TGCGCCAGCAGCCAACGTACCTCGGGACAGGCCTACTACGAGCAGTACTTC. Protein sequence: CASSQRTSGQAYYEQYF.

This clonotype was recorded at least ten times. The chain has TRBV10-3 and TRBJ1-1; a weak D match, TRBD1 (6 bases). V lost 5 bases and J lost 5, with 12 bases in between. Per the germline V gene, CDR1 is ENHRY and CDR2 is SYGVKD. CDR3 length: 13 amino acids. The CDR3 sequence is CAISSVQGTEAFF. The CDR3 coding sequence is TGTGCCATCAGTTCCGTACAGGGAACTGAAGCTTTCTTT.

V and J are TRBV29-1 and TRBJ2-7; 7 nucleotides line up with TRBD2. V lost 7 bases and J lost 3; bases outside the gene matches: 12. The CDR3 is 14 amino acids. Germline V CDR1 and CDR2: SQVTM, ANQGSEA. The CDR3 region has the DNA TGCAGCGCAATGACTCGCGGGAGTTTCTACGAGCAGTACTTC. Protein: CSAMTRGSFYEQYF.

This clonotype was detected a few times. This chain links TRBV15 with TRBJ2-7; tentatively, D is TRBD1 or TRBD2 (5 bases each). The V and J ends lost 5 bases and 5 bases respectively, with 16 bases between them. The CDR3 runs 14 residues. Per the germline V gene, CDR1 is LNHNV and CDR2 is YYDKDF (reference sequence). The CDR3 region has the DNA TGTGCCACCAGCGGGGGTGAAGAGACCCACGAGCAGTACTTC. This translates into CATSGGEETHEQYF. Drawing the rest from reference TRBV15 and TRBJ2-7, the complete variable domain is DAMVIQNPRYQVTQFGKPVTLSCSQTLNHNVMYWYQQKSSQAPKLLFHYYDKDFNNEADTPDNFQSRRPNTSFCFLDIRSPGLGDTAMYLCATSGGEETHEQYFGPGTRLTVT.

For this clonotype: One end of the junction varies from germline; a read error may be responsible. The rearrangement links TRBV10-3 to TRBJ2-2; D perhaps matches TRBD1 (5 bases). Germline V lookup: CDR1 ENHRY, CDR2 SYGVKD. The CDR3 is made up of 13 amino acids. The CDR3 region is CATSATVAGELFF. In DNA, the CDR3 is TGTGCCACCAGTGCGACAGTTGCCGGGGAGCTGTTTTTT.

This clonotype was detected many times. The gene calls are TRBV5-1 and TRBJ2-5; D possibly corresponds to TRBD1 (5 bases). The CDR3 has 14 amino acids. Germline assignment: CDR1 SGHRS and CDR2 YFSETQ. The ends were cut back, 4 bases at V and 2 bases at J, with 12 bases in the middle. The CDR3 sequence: CASSPGHLQETQYF. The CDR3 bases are TGCGCCAGCAGCCCTGGACATCTACAAGAGACCCAGTACTTC.

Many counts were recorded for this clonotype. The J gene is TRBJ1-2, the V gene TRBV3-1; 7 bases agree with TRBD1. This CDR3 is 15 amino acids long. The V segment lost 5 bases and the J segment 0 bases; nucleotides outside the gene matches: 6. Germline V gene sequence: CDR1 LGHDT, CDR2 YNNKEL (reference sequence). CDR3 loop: CASSFGTVTNYGYTF. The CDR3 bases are TGTGCCAGCAGCTTCGGGACAGTCACTAACTATGGCTACACCTTC.

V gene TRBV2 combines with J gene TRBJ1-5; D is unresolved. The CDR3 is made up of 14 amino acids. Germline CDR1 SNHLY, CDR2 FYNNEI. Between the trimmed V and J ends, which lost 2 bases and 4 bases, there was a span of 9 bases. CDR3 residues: CASSETTANQPQHF. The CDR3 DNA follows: TGTGCCAGCAGTGAAACGACGGCAAATCAGCCCCAGCATTTT. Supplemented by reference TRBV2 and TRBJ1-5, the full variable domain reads EPEVTQTPSHQVTQMGQEVILRCVPISNHLYFYWYRQILGQKVEFLVSFYNNEISEKSEIFDDQFSVERPDGSNFTLKIRSTKLEDSAMYFCASSETTANQPQHFGDGTRLSIL.